The sequence of this TCR beta chain was determined in a study of monozygotic twins with inflammatory bowel disease (dated by TCRdb to 2018 to 2020). As for the study more broadly: In total, 28 monozygotic twin pairs made up the full study: 19 Danish pairs, all IBD-discordant, plus nine German pairs, of which four were IBD-concordant and five were IBD-discordant. Within discordant pairs, disease-associated traits were sought mainly by comparing IBD patients with their genetically identical healthy co-twins. Each individual had, on average, about 151 000 unique TCRalpha sequences and 181 000 unique TCRbeta sequences available for analysis. Overall results and qualifications from the work: The results gave no support for a single strong signal or clonotype linked to IBD. Differing immunosuppressive treatments among patients may have added background noise and inter-individual variability to the repertoires. IBD patients had lower TCRbeta repertoire diversity, measured by the inverse Simpson index, than their healthy co-twins. Distinction between different T cell subtypes could not be achieved in the analysis. Repertoire similarity did not differ between concordant and discordant twins, possibly due to limited statistical power. Compared with healthy twins, IBD patients had fewer clonotypes in common with other individuals, a difference most pronounced in patients showing signs of disease activity.

Libraries were built with 5' RACE. Preparation of each TCR library used approximately 3,500 ng of total RNA. For each sample, cDNA synthesis was carried out in eight separate reactions using SMARTScribe reverse transcriptase. During cDNA synthesis, unique molecular identifiers containing a 6-nucleotide sample barcode were introduced by template switching. Two nested PCRs of approximately 16 and 10 cycles amplified the TCRalpha and TCRbeta cDNA, and bead purification followed each PCR. Before amplification, the cDNA was treated with uracil DNA-glycosylase and purified using the QIAquick PCR purification kit. The second PCR was the step at which Illumina TruSeq-compatible adapters and sample-specific barcodes were added. TapeStation and Qubit were used to check library quality and concentration, and 5 ng of each library was pooled. The pooled libraries were sequenced with 2 x 100 bp reads and custom sequencing primers on an Illumina HiSeq2500 single-index Rapid Run. The authors processed their data as follows. MiGEC version 1.2.6 was used for UMI-based consensus assembly, which corrected PCR and sequencing errors. MiXCR version 2.1.1 handled V(D)J alignment, clonotype assembly and CDR3 extraction. Normalisation of gene usage, clonotype sharing and MAIT/NKT TCR abundance was achieved by analysing the top 1000, 10 000 and 20 000 clonotypes per sample. Diversity was computed as the inverse Simpson index with the vegan R package after downsampling to 27 000 UMIs. Statistical testing used paired Mann-Whitney U tests on the discordant twin pairs and applied Benjamini-Hochberg correction for multiple testing. Following reprocessing of the reads by TCRdb, the data hold one row per CDR3 protein sequence and no DNA is available. In this record, the V and J calls reflect TCRdb's handling and not the investigators' own analysis. The sample table holds 350,000 to 400,000 distinct CDR3 sequences. The ten largest account for just over 2.5% of the sample.

CDR1 and CDR2 are drawn from the germline V gene: SGHTA, FQGNSA. The CDR3 has 15 amino acids, counting the end cysteine and phenylalanine. DNA was not recorded. Details on this clonotype: It lacks a known antigen.

From each donor, an approximately 2.3 ml peripheral blood sample was collected into PAXgene tubes and kept at -80 degrees C. Without T cell sorting, total RNA was isolated from whole blood using the PAXgene blood miRNA kit on an automated QIAcube. Peripheral blood from monozygotic twin pairs, either concordant or discordant for inflammatory bowel disease, underwent deep TCRalpha and TCRbeta repertoire profiling that used unique molecular barcoding. Smoking habits were recorded for all twin pairs, and individuals were classified as current, former or never smokers. The TCR originated in a human donor with ulcerative colitis or Crohn's disease, or a healthy co-twin of an affected twin (not recorded which). Recombination joined TRBV7-2 with TRBJ1-2; the D gene TCRdb calls, TRBD1, cannot be checked with no DNA. Sample: blood. CDR3 loop: CASSLPAGGNYGYTF.